Listed here are 32 T cell receptor beta chains from one sample, sequenced in a study of blood T cells in healthy people across ages. Primers used in a second PCR of roughly 7 to 12 cycles were a sample-barcoded 5' primer and a J-beta primer mix. Using its own MiXCR run on the 5' RACE reads, TCRdb lists one record per CDR3 protein. Of approximately 800,000 distinct CDR3 sequences listed, roughly 60% are singletons. Specimen: blood. The receptor set was obtained from a man under 40 in good health.

The gene calls are TRBV14 and TRBJ2-5; D ambiguous. The CDR3 has 13 residues. Germline loops: CDR1 SGHDN, CDR2 FVKESK. The germline V and J ends were trimmed by 4 bases and 5 bases, with 11 bases remaining between them. CDR3 loop: CASSPLGMETQYF. In DNA, the CDR3 is TGTGCCAGCAGCCCGCTAGGGATGGAGACCCAGTACTTC. Variable domain in full (rest from reference TRBV14 and TRBJ2-5): EAGVTQFPSHSVIEKGQTVTLRCDPISGHDNLYWYRRVMGKEIKFLLHFVKESKQDESGMPNNRFLAERTGGTYSTLKVQPAELEDSGVYFCASSPLGMETQYFGPGTRLLVL.

The rearrangement links TRBV3-1 to TRBJ1-2, with D perhaps TRBD1 (6 bases). Trimming took 7 bases from V and 6 from J, leaving 21 bases between them. This CDR3 contains 15 residues. CDR1 LGHDT and CDR2 YNNKEL come from the germline V gene (reference sequence). The CDR3 bases are TGTGCCAGCAAAGCCCCTGACAGGCCTCACGATGGCTACACCTTC. This encodes CASKAPDRPHDGYTF.

The rearrangement joins TRBV28 to TRBJ2-7; D is uncertain. The DNA end is more similar to TRBJ2-5, so the J call may be wrong. The CDR3 spans 11 residues. From germline, CDR1 is MDHEN and CDR2 SYDVKM. The CDR3 region is CASSFFETQYF. The CDR3 nucleotides read TGTGCCAGCAGTTTTTTCGAGACCCAGTACTTC.

This chain connects TRBV3-1 to TRBJ2-7; D might be TRBD1 (6 bases). Trimming shortened V by 4 bases and J by 2 bases, and 24 bases separated the two germline ends. This CDR3 spans 18 amino acids. The germline V gene has CDR1 LGHDT and CDR2 YNNKEL (reference sequence). Written as DNA, the CDR3 is TGTGCCAGCAGCCCAGGCTTGAGGACCAGGGACATTCCCTACGAGCAGTACTTC. Translated: CASSPGLRTRDIPYEQYF.

The chain's CDR3 is CASSLAGRKPYEQYF. The CDR3 DNA reads as TGTGCCAGCAGTTTAGCGGGCAGAAAACCCTACGAGCAGTACTTC. The V gene is TRBV27, the J gene TRBJ2-7, with a tentative D call TRBD2 (5 bases). The germline V gene has CDR1 MNHEY and CDR2 SMNVEV (reference sequence). V was pared by 2 bases and J by 2 bases, with 13 bases between. CDR3 length equals 15 residues.

There are a few counts of this clonotype. V is TRBV9 and J is TRBJ2-3; D is possibly TRBD1 or TRBD2 (5 bases each). Germline CDR1 reads SGDLS; CDR2 reads YYNGEE. V lost 0 bases to trimming and J lost 2 bases, with 13 bases between them. The CDR3 is 16 amino acids. The DNA for the CDR3 is TGTGCCAGCAGCGTAGGAAGGGGAGATTACACAGATACGCAGTATTTT. It encodes CASSVGRGDYTDTQYF.

V and J are TRBV11-2 and TRBJ2-4; TRBD1 matches at 9 bases. The junction had 8 bases not matched to a gene; V was cut back by 4 bases and J by 7 bases. CDR1 is SGHAT and CDR2 is FQNNGV in the germline V gene. This CDR3 region has 15 residues. The CDR3 sequence is CASSSGTGFMNIQYF. In nucleotides, the CDR3 is TGTGCCAGCAGCTCGGGGACAGGGTTTATGAACATTCAGTACTTC. Combining the CDR3 with reference TRBV11-2 and TRBJ2-4 gives the whole variable domain EAGVAQSPRYKIIEKRQSVAFWCNPISGHATLYWYQQILGQGPKLLIQFQNNGVVDDSQLPKDRFSAERLKGVDSTLKIQPAKLEDSAVYLCASSSGTGFMNIQYFGAGTRLSVL.

On this clonotype: This may be a read error, as it is one base from a much larger clone. The V and J genes are TRBV10-3 and TRBJ2-1; D ambiguous. The CDR3 extends over 13 amino acids. The V and J ends lost 8 bases and 4 bases respectively, with 12 bases between them. Germline V gives CDR1 ENHRY, CDR2 SYGVKD. DNA for the CDR3: TGTGCCATCGGTGGTGATGAGTACAATGAGCAGTTCTTC. This codes for CAIGGDEYNEQFF.

This clonotype has just a few counts. The genes are TRBV6-5 and TRBJ2-7; D is possibly TRBD2 (6 bases). The CDR3 length is 13 residues. V lost 8 bases and J 2 bases, leaving 13 bases between the germline ends. The germline V gene encodes CDR1 MNHEY and CDR2 SVGAGI. The CDR3 is CASSGADTYEQYF. In DNA form, the CDR3 reads TGTGCCAGCTCGGGAGCGGATACCTACGAGCAGTACTTC.

The rearrangement joins TRBV5-1 to TRBJ1-2; D remains ambiguous. The CDR3 has 13 amino acids. Trimming removed 0 bases from V and 7 bases from J, with 10 bases in between. The V gene's germline CDR1 is SGHRS and CDR2 YFSETQ. In DNA form, the CDR3 reads TGCGCCAGCAGCTTGGTGGGCAGCGGTGGCTACACCTTC. Protein sequence: CASSLVGSGGYTF. The full variable domain, its missing parts supplied by reference TRBV5-1 and TRBJ1-2, is KAGVTQTPRYLIKTRGQQVTLSCSPISGHRSVSWYQQTPGQGLQFLFEYFSETQRNKGNFPGRFSGRQFSNSRSEMNVSTLELGDSALYLCASSLVGSGGYTFGSGTRLTVV.

This clonotype was found a few times. This chain connects TRBV7-9 to TRBJ2-7; TRBD1 agrees at 7 bases. J gave up 5 bases and V 5 bases, and 3 bases lay outside the gene matches. The CDR3 spans 12 residues. Germline V gene data show CDR1 as SEHNR and CDR2 as FQNEAQ (reference sequence). CDR3 protein: CASSRQGNEQYF. The CDR3 DNA sequence: TGTGCCAGCAGCCGACAGGGTAACGAGCAGTACTTC.

In its sample, this clonotype was seen a few times. V usage is TRBV2 and J usage is TRBJ2-3, with D hard to call. V lost 6 bases and J 6 bases, leaving 10 bases between the germline ends. Per the germline V gene, CDR1 is SNHLY and CDR2 is FYNNEI. The CDR3 covers 12 residues. The CDR3 spells CASSPLLDTQYF. The CDR3 coding sequence is TGTGCCAGCAGCCCCCTCTTGGATACGCAGTATTTT. Full variable domain (rest looked up from reference TRBV2 and TRBJ2-3): EPEVTQTPSHQVTQMGQEVILRCVPISNHLYFYWYRQILGQKVEFLVSFYNNEISEKSEIFDDQFSVERPDGSNFTLKIRSTKLEDSAMYFCASSPLLDTQYFGPGTRLTVL.

The J gene is TRBJ1-1, the V gene TRBV20-1, with no clear D. The germline V and J ends were trimmed by 3 bases and 1 base, with 15 bases remaining between them. Looked up from germline, CDR1 is DFQATT and CDR2 is SNEGSKA (reference sequence). The CDR3 is 15 amino acids. In nucleotides, the CDR3 is TGCAGTGCTAGCCCCCGACGAGGAGCGAACACTGAAGCTTTCTTT. It translates to CSASPRRGANTEAFF.

The V gene is TRBV7-8, the J gene TRBJ2-1, with D tentatively TRBD2 (6 bases). From germline, CDR1 is SGHVS and CDR2 FQNEAQ. V lost 4 bases to trimming and J lost 6 bases, with 22 bases between them. This CDR3 comprises 17 residues. CDR3 residues: CASSWTAGLGVFNEQFF. DNA of the CDR3: TGTGCCAGCAGCTGGACGGCGGGACTCGGCGTGTTCAATGAGCAGTTCTTC.

The V call is TRBV28, the J call TRBJ2-6; no firm D call. V gave up 1 base and J gave up 0 bases, with 19 bases separating them. The germline V gene has CDR1 MDHEN and CDR2 SYDVKM. This CDR3 spans 20 amino acids. The CDR3 DNA sequence: TGTGCCAGCAGTTTATACTTAAGAGGAACACCGGCCTCTGGGGCCAACGTCCTGACTTTC. The encoded protein is CASSLYLRGTPASGANVLTF.

This clonotype showed up just a few times. This CDR3 reads CASSLAASDYNEQFF. The CDR3 bases are TGCGCCAGCAGCTTGGCCGCTAGCGACTACAATGAGCAGTTCTTC. The V call is TRBV5-1, the J call TRBJ2-1, with a weak D call TRBD2 (6 bases). Germline CDR1 is SGHRS and CDR2 is YFSETQ. Trimming cost V 0 bases and J 3 bases, with 10 bases left between them. The CDR3 loop spans 15 amino acids.

The genes are TRBV12-3 or TRBV12-4 and TRBJ1-2; the D gene is possibly TRBD1 (6 bases). CDR3 size: 12 residues. V lost 6 bases and J 8 bases, leaving 13 bases between the germline ends. This chain's CDR3 is CASRDQGRGYTF. CDR3 DNA: TGTGCCAGCAGGGATCAGGGGCGCGGCTACACCTTC.

This clonotype was counted once. The chain recombines TRBV7-6 with TRBJ1-4; unclear D gene. CDR3 length: 17 amino acids. The germline V gene encodes CDR1 SGHVS and CDR2 FNYEAQ. Trimming removed 5 bases at V and 2 bases at J, with 18 bases between. CDR3 nucleotides: TGTGCCAGCAGCCTAGGCCGGGCCAGGTCTACTAATGAAAAACTGTTTTTT. Translated: CASSLGRARSTNEKLFF.

This sequence joins TRBV6-1 and TRBJ2-7; D is unresolved. Trimming stripped 8 bases from V and 4 bases from J, with 12 bases between. The germline gives CDR1 MNHNS, CDR2 SASEGT. CDR3 size: 12 residues. The CDR3: CASGQINYEQYF. The CDR3 nucleotides read TGTGCCAGCGGTCAGATCAATTACGAGCAGTACTTC.

CDR3 residues: CASSLAGTGGASGYTF. For the CDR3, the DNA is TGTGCCAGCAGCTTGGCCGGGACAGGGGGCGCTTCTGGCTACACCTTC. The chain joins TRBV5-4 to TRBJ1-2, with 12 bases lining up with TRBD1. V dropped 0 bases and J dropped 7; count of bases not matched to a gene: 7. The V gene's germline CDR1 is SGHNT and CDR2 YYREEE (reference sequence). The CDR3 contains 16 residues. Full variable domain (rest looked up from reference TRBV5-4 and TRBJ1-2): ETGVTQSPTHLIKTRGQQVTLRCSSQSGHNTVSWYQQALGQGPQFIFQYYREEENGRGNFPPRFSGLQFPNYSSELNVNALELDDSALYLCASSLAGTGGASGYTFGSGTRLTVV.

CDR3 bases: TGTGCCAGCAGTTTAAAGTTTGGCGGCAGCTATGGCTACACCTTC. It specifies CASSLKFGGSYGYTF. V and J are TRBV27 and TRBJ1-2; D uncertain. V was shortened by 2 bases and J by 4 bases, with 14 bases between the two germline ends. The CDR3 is 15 amino acids. CDR1 and CDR2 from the germline V gene are MNHEY and SMNVEV (reference sequence).

Written as DNA, the CDR3 is TGTGCCAGCAGCCTTTACGCCGGGACAGGGATCAATGAGCAGTTCTTC. It specifies CASSLYAGTGINEQFF. The rearrangement uses TRBV9 and TRBJ2-1; 9 nucleotides line up with TRBD1. This CDR3 is 16 amino acids long. V shed 4 bases and J 6 bases; nucleotides not matched to a gene: 11. Per germline, CDR1 SGDLS and CDR2 YYNGEE.

This chain connects TRBV15 to TRBJ1-5, with TRBD1 matching over 7 bases. Unmatched junction bases numbered 6, after V lost 3 bases and J lost 4 bases. CDR3 length equals 15 residues. Germline CDR1 is LNHNV and CDR2 is YYDKDF (reference sequence). CDR3: CATSRGTARNQPQHF. Written as DNA, the CDR3 is TGTGCCACCAGCAGGGGGACAGCCCGAAATCAGCCCCAGCATTTT. Supplemented by reference TRBV15 and TRBJ1-5, the full variable domain reads DAMVIQNPRYQVTQFGKPVTLSCSQTLNHNVMYWYQQKSSQAPKLLFHYYDKDFNNEADTPDNFQSRRPNTSFCFLDIRSPGLGDTAMYLCATSRGTARNQPQHFGDGTRLSIL.

This clonotype has only a few counts. V is TRBV7-2 and J is TRBJ2-3, with D possibly being TRBD2 (5 bases). V was trimmed by 3 bases and J by 0 bases, leaving 13 bases between them. The length of the CDR3 is 16 residues. CDR1 is SGHTA and CDR2 is FQGNSA in the germline V gene. CDR3 in amino acids: CASSFRGPYSTDTQYF. The CDR3 nucleotides are TGTGCCAGCAGCTTTCGAGGGCCTTACAGCACAGATACGCAGTATTTT.

The chain carries TRBV12-3 or TRBV12-4 and TRBJ2-5; D call uncertain. CDR3 length: 13 amino acids. V was trimmed by 8 bases and J by 1 base, leaving 11 bases between them. The CDR3: CASGSTAQETQYF. CDR3 bases: TGTGCCAGCGGGTCTACAGCCCAAGAGACCCAGTACTTC.

The J gene is TRBJ2-3, the V gene TRBV6-6, with a possible D match to TRBD2 (6 bases). The CDR3 covers 16 residues. Germline V gives CDR1 MNHNY, CDR2 SVGAGI (reference sequence). The V and J ends lost 6 bases and 0 bases respectively, with 16 bases between them. In nucleotides, the CDR3 is TGTGCCAGCAGATTTACCTTAGCGGTTAGCACAGATACGCAGTATTTT. Amino acids: CASRFTLAVSTDTQYF.

In the case of this clonotype: This may come from a read error, since a much larger clone is one base off. The genes are TRBV10-3 and TRBJ2-1; D perhaps matches TRBD2 (5 bases). This CDR3 region has 13 residues. With 8 bases removed from V and 4 bases from J, the gap between germline ends came to 12 bases. The germline CDR1 and CDR2 sequences are ENHRY and SYGVKD. This CDR3 is CAIRRAEYNEQFF. CDR3 DNA sequence: TGTGCCATCCGGCGAGCGGAGTACAATGAGCAGTTCTTC.

The chain links TRBV9 to TRBJ2-7; D is possibly TRBD1 (5 bases). CDR3 length equals 15 residues. Trimming removed 5 bases at V and 4 bases at J, with 19 bases between. CDR1 and CDR2 (germline): SGDLS, YYNGEE. Here the CDR3 DNA reads TGTGCCAGCAGTGACGGCAGGCTGGGGCTATACGAGCAGTACTTC. Amino acid sequence: CASSDGRLGLYEQYF.

Comments on this clonotype: One end of the junction fails to match germline, which may point to a read error. The chain joins TRBV3-1 to TRBJ2-7; D ambiguous. CDR3 length: 14 amino acids. Germline V gives CDR1 LGHDT, CDR2 YNNKEL (reference sequence). The CDR3 sequence is CASNQFPGPYEQYF. In nucleotides, the CDR3 is TGTGCCAGCAACCAATTTCCAGGCCCCTACGAGCAGTACTTC.

The chain uses TRBV25-1 and TRBJ2-7, with D tentatively TRBD2 (5 bases). The CDR3 is 15 amino acids. Per germline, CDR1 MGHDK and CDR2 SYGVNS. V was shortened by 0 bases and J by 3 bases, with 12 bases between the two germline ends. This CDR3 reads CASSEYGGNLYEQYF. The CDR3 DNA reads TGTGCCAGCAGTGAATATGGAGGAAATCTCTACGAGCAGTACTTC.

There are a few counts of this clonotype. The chain is built from TRBV5-1 and TRBJ1-2; 7 nucleotides agree with TRBD1. CDR1 and CDR2 from the germline V gene are SGHRS and YFSETQ. The CDR3 covers 14 residues. Trimming at V came to 0 bases and at J to 7 bases, leaving 6 bases not matched to a gene. In nucleotides, the CDR3 is TGCGCCAGCAGCTTGGCCTCGACAGGGTCTGGCTACACCTTC. Translation: CASSLASTGSGYTF. The whole variable domain, remainder taken from reference TRBV5-1 and TRBJ1-2, is KAGVTQTPRYLIKTRGQQVTLSCSPISGHRSVSWYQQTPGQGLQFLFEYFSETQRNKGNFPGRFSGRQFSNSRSEMNVSTLELGDSALYLCASSLASTGSGYTFGSGTRLTVV.

This clonotype was seen a handful of times. This chain connects TRBV29-1 to TRBJ2-7; no reliable D call. CDR1 and CDR2 from the germline V gene are SQVTM and ANQGSEA. Trimming took 5 bases from V and 3 from J, leaving 8 bases between them. The CDR3 sequence is 11 residues long. CDR3 amino acids: CSVSPGYEQYF. Written as DNA, the CDR3 is TGCAGCGTTTCACCCGGCTACGAGCAGTACTTC.